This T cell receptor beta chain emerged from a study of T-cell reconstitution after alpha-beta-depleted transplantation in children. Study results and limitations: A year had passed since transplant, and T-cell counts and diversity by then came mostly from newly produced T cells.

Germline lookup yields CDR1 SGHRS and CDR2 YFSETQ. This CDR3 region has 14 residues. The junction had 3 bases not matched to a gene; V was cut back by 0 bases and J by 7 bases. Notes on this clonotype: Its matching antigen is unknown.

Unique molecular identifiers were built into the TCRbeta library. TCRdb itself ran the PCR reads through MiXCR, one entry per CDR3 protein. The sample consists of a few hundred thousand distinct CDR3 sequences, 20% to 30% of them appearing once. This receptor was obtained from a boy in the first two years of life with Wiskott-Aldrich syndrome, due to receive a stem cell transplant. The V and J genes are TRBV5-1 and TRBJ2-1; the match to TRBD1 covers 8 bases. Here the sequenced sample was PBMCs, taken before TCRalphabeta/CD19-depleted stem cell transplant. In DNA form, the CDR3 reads TGCGCCAGCAGCTTGGGGACAGGGAAAAATGAGCAGTTCTTC. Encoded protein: CASSLGTGKNEQFF.